This T cell receptor (beta chain) originates from a study of T cells in Graves' hyperthyroidism and ophthalmopathy. Findings and caveats of the study: The model's output predicted ophthalmopathy at a median of 6.5 months prior to onset.

The CDR3 length is 13 residues. With V trimmed by 7 bases and J by 4 bases, 7 bases remained unmatched. Per the germline V gene, CDR1 is DFQATT and CDR2 is SNEGSKA (reference sequence). Amplification targeted TCR beta CDR3 regions from RNA transcripts. The study used the HTBI primer set for a first-round RT-PCR of the TCR CDR3. One entry per CDR3 protein results from TCRdb running MiXCR on the multiplex PCR reads. The data contain 500,000 or so distinct CDR3 sequences, about 15% of them seen just once; the ten biggest clones take up roughly 29%. Comments on this clonotype: The antigen is not known.

The material sequenced was blood. V gene TRBV20-1 combines with J gene TRBJ2-7; TRBD2 matches at 10 bases. The receptor's source is a young woman with Graves' ophthalmopathy. The CDR3 loop is CSVKTSGPYEQYF. CDR3 sequence (DNA): TGCAGTGTCAAGACTAGCGGGCCATACGAGCAGTACTTC.